This T cell receptor beta chain was found in a study of blood T cell repertoires in COVID-19. TCRdb's copy holds only in-frame clones and misses some; the assay was immunoSEQ multiplex PCR. The sample includes some 110,000 clones, approximately 85% seen only once; the top ten take roughly 8.2%. CDR3 length equals 15 residues. The V end was cut by 5 bases, the J end by 0 bases, with 14 bases between. Germline V gives CDR1 MNHEY, CDR2 SVGEGT. Sequencing input: peripheral blood. This chain uses TRBV6-2 or TRBV6-3 with TRBJ2-7, with no clear D. The receptor's source is a man in his sixties or seventies with acute or convalescent COVID-19. CDR3 residues: CASSPGGLSSYEQYF. The DNA of the CDR3 is TGTGCCAGCAGTCCCGGCGGTCTAAGCTCCTACGAGCAGTACTTC.